Sequencing of this T cell receptor (beta chain) was carried out in a study of blood T cell repertoires in COVID-19 (dated by TCRdb to 2019 to 2021). The study in broad terms: The collaborator samples originated in the United States, Italy and Spain and spanned the acute and convalescent phases of COVID-19. Where HLA class I and class II types were available, the types were taken from metadata supplied by the sample provider, not from assay-based typing. The samples were drawn from two sources: the first 160 participants of the ongoing ImmuneRACE study, and 1,000 to 1,500 subjects contributed by 6 global collaborators. The repertoires were released in a freely available public database intended as a resource for research on the immune response to SARS-CoV-2. Deeply sampled blood TCRbeta repertoires from subjects exposed to, actively infected with, or recovered from COVID-19 were included in the dataset. The material from the prospective study consisted of cDNA or gDNA derived from T cells, B-cell-depleted T cells, or PBMCs. A de-identified subject ID, COVID-19 status, age in years and sex were almost always included in the sample metadata.

Per the germline V gene, MDHEN is the CDR1 and SYDVKM is the CDR2. The CDR3 runs 18 amino acids, cysteine and phenylalanine included. Of the read, only the CDR3 DNA is kept; its 54 bases are in frame from base 1. The V end gives up 1 base and the J end 2 bases, leaving 13 bases in the junction not matched to a gene. The immunoSEQ Assay, a bias-controlled multiplex PCR, was used to amplify TCRbeta CDR3 regions from genomic DNA. The source study handled its data this way. The number of nucleated cells in each sample was estimated from the amplification of reference gene primers within the assay. Sequence reads were collapsed and filtered to measure the absolute abundance of every unique TCRbeta CDR3 rearrangement. For each sample, productive Simpson clonality was calculated as the square root of Simpson's diversity index over productive rearrangements. Imported from immuneACCESS, the table was reduced by TCRdb to in-frame sequences with V and J called. These copies leave out some clones; in studies compared against another copy, an unresolved V gene accounts for under half, and the cause of the remainder is not known. V, J and clone size are taken as reported in that table, and D and trimming were inferred from the DNA itself. The sample profile shows about 230,000 clones; around four fifths of them were found once. The leading ten clones occupy 2% to 3% of the sample.

Of note for this clone: No cognate antigen has been identified for it. No quality values exist for individual bases; no much larger clone is one base distant.

Each collaborating institution followed its own protocols to collect whole blood in K2EDTA tubes. For TCRbeta analysis, collaborators shipped samples as frozen whole blood, isolated PBMCs, or DNA extracted from either of those sample types. Overall study outcomes, separate from this receptor: The quantity of clinical and demographic metadata differed by source and by participant and was supplied without curation.

The origin of this receptor is a woman aged 70-85 years with active or convalescent COVID-19. The rearrangement combines TRBV28 with TRBJ2-7, with 8 bases in between that match TRBD2. The sequencing sample was made of peripheral blood. The DNA sequence reads TGTGCCAGCAGTTTATTCGGAGTAGGGCAGGGACTAGCCTACGAGCAGTACTTC. Protein translation: CASSLFGVGQGLAYEQYF. The reference TRBV28 and TRBJ2-7 proteins fill in what lies around the CDR3, so the full variable domain reads DVKVTQSSRYLVKRTGEKVFLECVQDMDHENMFWYRQDPGLGLRLIYFSYDVKMKEKGDIPEGYSVSREKKERFSLILESASTNQTSMYLCASSLFGVGQGLAYEQYFGPGTRLTVT.